This T cell receptor (beta chain) was profiled in a study of T-cell reconstitution after alpha-beta-depleted transplantation in children. Ten or more counts support this clonotype. Looked up from germline, CDR1 is MNHEY and CDR2 is SVGAGI. V was cut by 3 bases and J by 1 base, with 13 bases left in between. This CDR3 spans 16 amino acids. For TCRbeta, the library was prepared with unique molecular identifiers. TCRdb ran MiXCR on the PCR reads and lists one entry per CDR3 protein. This table has about 240,000 distinct CDR3 sequences, around 11% appearing once. The clonotype comes from a human donor who donated a stem cell graft to a child with acute lymphoblastic leukemia. V gene TRBV6-5 combines with J gene TRBJ1-5; D gene ambiguous. The source was PBMCs from the stem cell graft donor, collected from the stem cell graft. The CDR3 bases are TGTGCCAGCAGTTATATCCGGCCGGGGAGCAATCAGCCCCAGCATTTT. This encodes CASSYIRPGSNQPQHF.